The 30 T cell receptor beta chains below come from one sample, sequenced in a study of OX40 agonist ivuxolimab in advanced cancers. TCRdb keeps only in-frame clones here, not all; method: immunoSEQ multiplex PCR. The table lists 70,000 to 85,000 clones, around nine tenths of them singletons, with more than 4.5% in the top ten. The material sequenced was CD4+ or CD8+ T cells sorted from blood, taken in a trial of the OX40 agonist ivuxolimab. Receptors were obtained from an adult with an advanced solid tumor such as melanoma, head and neck, liver or kidney cancer.

The gene calls are TRBV7-2 and TRBJ2-7; either TRBD1 or TRBD2 may supply D (6 bases each). The CDR3 consists of 13 residues. Per germline, CDR1 SGHTA and CDR2 FQGNSA. The V gene lost 6 bases and the J gene lost 5 bases, with 14 bases spanning the gap. The CDR3 DNA reads as TGTGCCAGCAGGGACAGCGGGCTCAACGAGCAGTACTTC. It is translated as CASRDSGLNEQYF. The full variable domain, its missing parts supplied by reference TRBV7-2 and TRBJ2-7, is GAGVSQSPSNKVTEKGKDVELRCDPISGHTALYWYRQSLGQGLEFLIYFQGNSAPDKSGLPSDRFSAERTGGSVSTLTIQRTQQEDSAVYLCASRDSGLNEQYFGPGTRLTVT.

The chain uses TRBV11-2 and TRBJ2-1; TRBD2 might be the D (5 bases). There are 11 residues in the CDR3. From germline, CDR1 is SGHAT and CDR2 FQNNGV. Trimming pared 1 base from V and 10 bases from J, leaving 5 bases between. CDR3 nucleotides: TGTGCCAGCAGCTTAGGAGGGGAGCAGTTCTTC. Protein: CASSLGGEQFF.

The chain uses TRBV11-3 and TRBJ2-7, with D possibly matching TRBD2 (5 bases). The V and J ends lost 2 bases and 2 bases respectively, with 13 bases between them. The CDR3 runs 15 residues. Germline V lookup: CDR1 SGHNT, CDR2 YENEEA. CDR3 loop: CASSLSSGSAYEQYF. CDR3 nucleotides: TGTGCCAGCAGCTTATCCAGCGGATCTGCCTACGAGCAGTACTTC.

The chain combines TRBV2 with TRBJ2-5; D is uncertain. This CDR3 contains 15 residues. Germline lookup yields CDR1 SNHLY and CDR2 FYNNEI. V was trimmed by 6 bases and J by 7 bases, leaving 21 bases between them. The CDR3: CASSRLSGSSGTQYF. CDR3 nucleotide sequence: TGTGCCAGCAGCCGACTGTCGGGCTCCTCCGGGACCCAGTACTTC.

This clone was seen a single time. This chain links TRBV11-2 with TRBJ2-1, with 7 nucleotides matching TRBD2. J gave up 7 bases and V 4 bases, and 16 bases lay outside the gene matches. Germline V gene lookup returns CDR1 SGHAT and CDR2 FQNNGV. The CDR3 runs to 17 residues. CDR3 sequence (DNA): TGTGCCAGCAGCTCCCGATCGTCAGGGTGGCGGGAGAATGAGCAGTTCTTC. It codes for CASSSRSSGWRENEQFF.

J is TRBJ2-3 and V is TRBV10-1; 7 bases fit TRBD2. The germline V gene has CDR1 WNHNN and CDR2 SYGVQD (reference sequence). V was clipped by 3 bases and J by 2 bases; unmatched bases: 11. The CDR3 length is 17 residues. This CDR3 is CASSDEIAGDSTDTQYF. The CDR3 region has the DNA TGCGCCAGCAGTGACGAGATAGCGGGTGACTCCACAGATACGCAGTATTTT.

The chain combines TRBV12-2 with TRBJ2-7; the table assigns TRBD2, which was not confirmed against the DNA. TRBV12-2 is designated a pseudogene. CDR3 length: 12 amino acids. The CDR3 bases are TGTGCAAGTCGCTCCCCCCCCCTCGAGCAGTACTTC. Its translation is CASRSPPLEQYF.

In this sample, this clone turned up a few times. The J gene is TRBJ1-1, the V gene TRBV9; D gene unclear. In germline, CDR1 is SGDLS, CDR2 YYNGEE. The V end was cut by 3 bases, the J end by 1 base, with 7 bases between. CDR3 length equals 13 residues. The CDR3 here is CASSAHQNTEAFF. In DNA, the CDR3 is TGTGCCAGCAGCGCGCACCAGAACACTGAAGCTTTCTTT. The whole variable domain, filled in from reference TRBV9 and TRBJ1-1, reads DSGVTQTPKHLITATGQRVTLRCSPRSGDLSVYWYQQSLDQGLQFLIQYYNGEERAKGNILERFSAQQFPDLHSELNLSSLELGDSALYFCASSAHQNTEAFFGQGTRLTVV.

The chain is built from TRBV7-3 and TRBJ2-5; 9 positions match TRBD1. CDR1 is SGHTA and CDR2 is FQGTGA in the germline V gene. V dropped 2 bases and J dropped 5; count of bases not matched to a gene: 6. The CDR3 is 15 residues long. CDR3 protein: CASSLGTGRKETQYF. Written as DNA, the CDR3 is TGTGCCAGCAGCTTAGGGACAGGGAGAAAGGAGACCCAGTACTTC.

V and J are TRBV5-1 and TRBJ2-3; 7 bases are shared with TRBD1. The ends lost 0 bases at V and 3 bases at J; junction bases unmatched: 1. This CDR3 comprises 14 residues. Germline lookup yields CDR1 SGHRS and CDR2 YFSETQ. The CDR3 here is CASSLEGATDTQYF. The CDR3 DNA is TGCGCCAGCAGCTTGGAGGGGGCAACAGATACGCAGTATTTT.

In nucleotides, the CDR3 is TGTGCCAGCAGCTTATGGTCCGCGCCCCCCTACGAGCAGTACTTC. Residues: CASSLWSAPPYEQYF. The V and J genes are TRBV7-9 and TRBJ2-7, with D unclear. In germline, CDR1 is SEHNR, CDR2 FQNEAQ (reference sequence). The V gene lost 2 bases and the J gene lost 2 bases, with 13 bases spanning the gap. CDR3 length: 15 residues.

The chain uses TRBV7-3 and TRBJ2-1, with 7 bases identical to TRBD1. Germline CDR1 SGHTA, CDR2 FQGTGA. The CDR3 length is 15 residues. V shed 0 bases, J shed 7 bases, and the junction held 6 bases outside the gene matches. CDR3 sequence (DNA): TGTGCCAGCAGCTTAACGCGACAGGGAGAAAATGAGCAGTTCTTC. Translating it yields CASSLTRQGENEQFF.

In its sample, this clone was seen once. This sequence joins TRBV4-2 and TRBJ1-1; D is undetermined. V was shortened by 0 bases and J by 5 bases, with 16 bases between the two germline ends. The CDR3 runs 16 residues. Germline V gene sequence: CDR1 LGHNA, CDR2 YNFKEQ. The CDR3 region is CASSQEEVRRDTEAFF. Here the CDR3 DNA reads TGTGCCAGCAGCCAAGAGGAAGTACGTCGGGATACTGAAGCTTTCTTT.

This clone occurred a few times. Here the CDR3 reads CASGLGRENTGELFF. CDR3 nucleotides: TGTGCTAGTGGTTTGGGGCGGGAGAACACCGGGGAGCTGTTTTTT. The chain carries TRBV12-5 and TRBJ2-2; D might be TRBD2 (6 bases). Trimming shortened V by 1 base and J by 1 base, and 7 bases separated the two germline ends. Germline CDR1 reads LGHNT; CDR2 reads FRNRAP. The CDR3 is made up of 15 amino acids.

V gene TRBV14 combines with J gene TRBJ2-5, with D unresolved. Trimming removed 0 bases at V and 7 bases at J, with 12 bases between. The CDR3 contains 14 residues. Per the germline V gene, CDR1 is SGHDN and CDR2 is FVKESK. The CDR3 sequence is CASSQDLRLGTQYF. The CDR3 nucleotides read TGTGCCAGCAGCCAAGATCTCAGGTTGGGGACCCAGTACTTC.

The chain is built from TRBV28 and TRBJ1-2; D gene ambiguous. The CDR3 length is 12 residues. The germline V gene encodes CDR1 MDHEN and CDR2 SYDVKM. V was shortened by 6 bases and J by 3 bases, with 8 bases between the two germline ends. CDR3 loop: CASRVSDYGYTF. The CDR3 DNA reads as TGTGCCAGCAGGGTCAGCGACTATGGCTACACCTTC.

This chain links TRBV4-2 with TRBJ2-3; 12 nucleotides match TRBD2. The CDR3 runs to 16 residues. Trimming cost V 4 bases and J 6 bases; bases outside gene matches: 8. CDR1 and CDR2 (germline): LGHNA, YNFKEQ. CDR3 nucleotide sequence: TGTGCCAGCAGCCTAGAGACTAGCGGGAGATCGGATACGCAGTATTTT. This encodes CASSLETSGRSDTQYF.

CDR3 sequence (DNA): TGTGCCAGCAGCTCACACACCCTAGCGAACACCGGGGAGCTGTTTTTT. It encodes CASSSHTLANTGELFF. V is TRBV11-2 and J is TRBJ2-2; D not resolved. Trimming removed 4 bases from V and 0 bases from J, with 12 bases in between. From germline, CDR1 is SGHAT and CDR2 FQNNGV. The CDR3 has 16 residues.

The CDR3 reads CASSPRAGAGNTDTQYF. DNA for the CDR3: TGTGCCAGCAGCCCCCGTGCTGGAGCGGGGAACACAGATACGCAGTATTTT. The chain couples TRBV7-6 to TRBJ2-3, with TRBD2 matching over 7 bases. This CDR3 has 17 residues. Germline CDR1 reads SGHVS; CDR2 reads FNYEAQ. V was pared by 5 bases and J by 2 bases, with 13 bases of the junction left unmatched.

The genes are TRBV7-2 and TRBJ2-1, with D possibly TRBD2 on 6 matching bases. V lost 3 bases, J lost 7 bases, and 13 bases lay in between. Per the germline V gene, CDR1 is SGHTA and CDR2 is FQGNSA. The CDR3 totals 14 residues. As DNA, the CDR3 is TGTGCCAGCAGCTTCAACCGGGAGATAAATGAGCAGTTCTTC. Protein sequence: CASSFNREINEQFF.

The J gene is TRBJ2-1, the V gene TRBV11-2; the match to TRBD2 covers 10 bases. The CDR3 is 12 residues long. Trimming cost V 5 bases and J 15 bases; bases outside gene matches: 7. The germline CDR1 and CDR2 sequences are SGHAT and FQNNGV. This CDR3 is CASSISGRAWFF. Here the CDR3 DNA reads TGTGCCAGCAGCATCAGCGGGAGGGCCTGGTTCTTC.

As concerns this clone: At one end the junction does not follow the germline gene, possibly because of a read error. This chain links TRBV28 with TRBJ1-2; D not certain. The length of the CDR3 is 12 residues. Germline V lookup: CDR1 MDHEN, CDR2 SYDVKM. The CDR3 here is CASSPYTPGSAF. For the CDR3, the DNA is TGTGCCAGCAGTCCTTACACGCCGGGATCTGCTTTC.

The chain has TRBV11-3 and TRBJ2-7; TRBD1 is a possible D gene (5 bases). CDR1 and CDR2 (germline): SGHNT, YENEEA. V lost 5 bases, J lost 3 bases, and 11 bases lay in between. CDR3 length: 13 amino acids. The CDR3: CASSPQDHYEQYF. In DNA, the CDR3 is TGTGCCAGCAGCCCACAGGACCACTACGAGCAGTACTTC.

The V gene is TRBV18, the J gene TRBJ1-5, with D unresolved. Germline V gene sequence: CDR1 KGHSH, CDR2 LQKENI. The CDR3 is 14 amino acids. V was trimmed by 5 bases and J by 5 bases, leaving 13 bases between them. Here the CDR3 reads CASSSRATDQPQHF. The DNA for the CDR3 is TGTGCCAGCTCATCGAGGGCGACTGATCAGCCCCAGCATTTT.

In regard to this clone: Other DNA sequences from this sample encode an identical CDR3 as well. This chain joins TRBV18 and TRBJ2-7, with D uncertain. CDR3 length: 12 amino acids. From germline, CDR1 is KGHSH and CDR2 LQKENI. Deletions cut 3 bases from V and 4 bases from J, with 7 bases between. The CDR3: CASSPGTYEQYF. DNA for the CDR3: TGTGCCAGCTCACCGGGAACTTACGAGCAGTACTTC.

This clone was counted once. The chain joins TRBV7-2 to TRBJ2-5; 8 nucleotides agree with TRBD2. The CDR3 consists of 16 residues. The V gene's germline CDR1 is SGHTA and CDR2 FQGNSA. The trim removed 2 bases at V and 2 bases at J, leaving 7 bases unmatched. The CDR3 sequence: CASSLSTGGSQETQYF. CDR3 DNA sequence: TGTGCCAGCAGCTTAAGTACGGGAGGGTCTCAAGAGACCCAGTACTTC. The full variable domain, its missing parts supplied by reference TRBV7-2 and TRBJ2-5, is GAGVSQSPSNKVTEKGKDVELRCDPISGHTALYWYRQSLGQGLEFLIYFQGNSAPDKSGLPSDRFSAERTGGSVSTLTIQRTQQEDSAVYLCASSLSTGGSQETQYFGPGTRLLVL.

This chain joins TRBV19 and TRBJ1-3, with D uncertain. The germline V gene encodes CDR1 LNHDA and CDR2 SQIVND (reference sequence). The length of the CDR3 is 15 residues. V gave up 1 base and J gave up 0 bases, with 7 bases separating them. CDR3 nucleotides: TGTGCCAGTAGTATAGGAGGCTTCTCTGGAAACACCATATATTTT. Translating it yields CASSIGGFSGNTIYF. Using reference TRBV19 and TRBJ1-3 for the parts outside the CDR3, the full variable domain is DGGITQSPKYLFRKEGQNVTLSCEQNLNHDAMYWYRQDPGQGLRLIYYSQIVNDFQKGDIAEGYSVSREKKESFPLTVTSAQKNPTAFYLCASSIGGFSGNTIYFGEGSWLTVV.

The genes are TRBV4-2 and TRBJ2-3; TRBD2 aligns across 11 bases. Losses at the gene ends were 4 bases for V and 5 bases for J; bases not matched to a gene: 11. Germline V CDR1 and CDR2: LGHNA, YNFKEQ. The CDR3 is 17 amino acids. The CDR3 DNA is TGTGCCAGCAGCCGAAAGGAGAGCACTAGCGGGGGAGATACGCAGTATTTT. Translating it yields CASSRKESTSGGDTQYF.

This chain links TRBV7-9 with TRBJ2-7, with D perhaps TRBD2 (5 bases). The CDR3 has 15 residues. The germline gives CDR1 SEHNR, CDR2 FQNEAQ (reference sequence). V shed 2 bases and J shed 9 bases, with 20 bases lying between them. This CDR3 is CASSLTGSGGGGQYF. CDR3 bases: TGTGCCAGCAGCTTAACGGGTTCGGGTGGAGGTGGGCAGTACTTC.

The V call is TRBV7-9, the J call TRBJ2-7; the D is unclear. This CDR3 has 12 residues. V was shortened by 4 bases and J by 5 bases, with 9 bases between the two germline ends. The V gene's germline CDR1 is SEHNR and CDR2 FQNEAQ (reference sequence). This CDR3 is CASSSSVNEQYF. The CDR3 DNA is TGTGCCAGCAGCTCCTCGGTTAACGAGCAGTACTTC.